This T cell receptor beta chain was captured in a study of regulatory T cells in long-lasting Graves disease. Study-wide results and caveats: Persistent patients shared more public clonotypes (around 3,000) than new patients (about 960). TCR diversity in persistent Graves' patients was below that of newly diagnosed ones. Sample size was small, which may have lowered accuracy.

This sample's time point: persistent/refractory GD, antithyroid drugs over 5 years with positive TRAb. PBMC RNA served as the TCR library source. Patient provenance is recorded as an endocrinology department in Xi'an, China. Turning to this clonotype: Antigen unknown.

Per germline, CDR1 MDHEN and CDR2 SYDVKM. V lost 6 bases to trimming and J lost 0 bases; unmatched junction nucleotides: 10. This CDR3 is 17 amino acids long. The TCR beta library used iRepertoire HTBI primers with Arm-PCR amplification of CDR3. TCRdb used MiXCR to reprocess the multiplex PCR reads, holding one entry per CDR3 protein. The sample lists 430,000 or so distinct CDR3 sequences; roughly a fifth were seen once. The chain uses TRBV28 and TRBJ2-1; 8 bases align to TRBD1. The sample consisted of peripheral blood mononuclear cells (PBMCs), taken when the disease was refractory, from a patient treated with antithyroid drugs. The source of this sequence is a female donor with Graves disease. This CDR3 is CASSPSGGKSSYNEQFF. Written as DNA, the CDR3 is TGTGCCAGCAGCCCCTCAGGGGGCAAAAGCTCCTACAATGAGCAGTTCTTC.